Listed below are T cell receptor beta chains from one sample, sequenced in a study of OX40 agonist ivuxolimab in advanced cancers. TCRdb keeps only in-frame clones here, not all; method: immunoSEQ multiplex PCR. The sample lists fewer than 35,000 clones; roughly nine tenths were seen once. The specimen was CD4+ or CD8+ T cells sorted from blood, collected in a trial of the OX40 agonist ivuxolimab. The receptors originated from an adult with an advanced solid tumor such as melanoma, head and neck, liver or kidney cancer. Each CDR3 is given with its conserved first and last residue. Fields, in order: CDR3 length, D gene, clone size, J gene, V gene, CDR3 DNA, CDR3 protein. The D gene is left open where the match is weak. A clone size is listed for some rows: how often the clone was seen (once, few, many), or a class if it is expanded.

>15|.|.|TRBJ1-2|TRBV5-1
TGCGCCAGCAGCGACAGCGGGGGCCCTAGGGTGGGCTACACCTTC
CASSDSGGPRVGYTF
>14|.|.|TRBJ2-1|TRBV11-2
TGTGCCAGCGGGGGAGGGGGCGCGGACAATGAGCAGTTCTTC
CASGGGGADNEQFF
>13|.|.|TRBJ2-5|TRBV30
TGTGCCTGGAGTCCCCTAGCGCAAGAGACCCAGTACTTC
CAWSPLAQETQYF
>14|.|.|TRBJ2-1|TRBV19
TGTGCCAGTAGTAATAGGCTCTCCTACAATGAGCAGTTCTTC
CASSNRLSYNEQFF
>15|TRBD1|.|TRBJ2-4|TRBV7-3
TGTGCCAGCAGCTTAAGAGGACAGGGGGCGAACATTCAGTACTTC
CASSLRGQGANIQYF
>15|.|once|TRBJ2-1|TRBV4-3
TGCGCCAGCAGCCAAGATCAGGCCACCCACAATGAGCAGTTCTTC
CASSQDQATHNEQFF
>12|.|.|TRBJ1-3|TRBV19
TGTGCCAGTAGCAGGGATGGAAACACCATATATTTT
CASSRDGNTIYF
>15|.|.|TRBJ1-4|TRBV28
TGTGCCAGCGGGGGGAAATTGGGAGAGCGGGAAAAACTGTTTTTT
CASGGKLGEREKLFF
>13|.|.|TRBJ1-4|TRBV2
TGTGCCACCAAGGGGACCCAGGGTGAAAAACTGTTTTTT
CATKGTQGEKLFF
>14|.|.|TRBJ2-7|TRBV19
TGTGCCAGTAGTATAGGTCAGGCCTCCTACGAGCAGTACTTC
CASSIGQASYEQYF